Below are 5 T cell receptor beta chains sequenced from a single sample in a study of T cell responses to AZD1222 COVID-19 vaccine. Profiling relied on immunoSEQ multiplex PCR, and the TCRdb table lists in-frame clones only, not all of them. This table has 150,000 or so clones, about nine tenths appearing once. Here the sequenced sample was peripheral blood, taken on day 0 of AZD1222 vaccination. These receptors all stem from an adult in good health.

The genes are TRBV28 and TRBJ1-6; unclear D gene. The CDR3 covers 16 residues. V lost 6 bases and J lost 0, with 12 bases in between. CDR1 is MDHEN and CDR2 is SYDVKM in the germline V gene. CDR3 loop: CASSWTASSYNSPLHF. Written as DNA, the CDR3 is TGTGCCAGCAGCTGGACGGCGAGCTCCTATAATTCACCCCTCCACTTT. Full variable domain (outside the CDR3, taken from reference TRBV28 and TRBJ1-6): DVKVTQSSRYLVKRTGEKVFLECVQDMDHENMFWYRQDPGLGLRLIYFSYDVKMKEKGDIPEGYSVSREKKERFSLILESASTNQTSMYLCASSWTASSYNSPLHFGNGTRLTVT.

This chain uses TRBV20-1 with TRBJ1-4; D call uncertain. The CDR3 has 12 amino acids. With 3 bases removed from V and 5 bases from J, the gap between germline ends came to 7 bases. CDR1 and CDR2 from the germline V gene are DFQATT and SNEGSKA (reference sequence). CDR3 sequence (DNA): TGCAGTGCTAGTCAGACAAATGAAAAACTGTTTTTT. Translation gives CSASQTNEKLFF.

The chain joins TRBV28 to TRBJ1-2, with TRBD1 matching 8 bases. The trim removed 6 bases at V and 0 bases at J, leaving 12 bases unmatched. The CDR3 has 17 residues. Germline loops: CDR1 MDHEN, CDR2 SYDVKM. CDR3 DNA: TGTGCCAGCAGAACTAAGGCCGGGACAGGAGCTAACTATGGCTACACCTTC. Translating it yields CASRTKAGTGANYGYTF.

The gene calls are TRBV9 and TRBJ2-7; 13 bases are shared with TRBD2. The CDR3 consists of 16 residues. V shed 2 bases and J 6 bases; nucleotides not matched to a gene: 8. From germline, CDR1 is SGDLS and CDR2 YYNGEE. CDR3 sequence reads: CASSVELAGGRSEQYF. In DNA, the CDR3 is TGTGCCAGCAGCGTTGAACTAGCGGGAGGGAGGAGCGAGCAGTACTTC.

This clone was counted only a few times. J is TRBJ1-1 and V is TRBV3-1 (or the pseudogene TRBV3-2), with a possible D match to TRBD1 (6 bases). The CDR3 is made up of 16 amino acids. Trimming took 1 base from V and 1 from J, leaving 13 bases between them. CDR1 is LGHDT, CDR2 YNNKEL, per germline (reference sequence). The CDR3 region is CASSQVAGQSNTEAFF. The CDR3 DNA reads as TGTGCCAGCAGCCAAGTAGCAGGACAGTCGAACACTGAAGCTTTCTTT.